The clone carrying this T cell receptor beta chain was picked up many times. From more than 8 ml of fresh peripheral blood, PBMCs were isolated. The record originates from a study of T cells in Graves' hyperthyroidism and ophthalmopathy. The CDR3 is made up of 14 amino acids. Looked up from germline, CDR1 is SNHLY and CDR2 is FYNNEI. Trimming removed 11 bases from V and 1 base from J, with 18 bases in between. Researchers amplified the TCR beta CDR3 regions from RNA transcripts. During a first-round RT-PCR of the TCR CDR3, the HTBI primer set was used. TCRdb itself ran the multiplex PCR reads through MiXCR, one entry per CDR3 protein. The data hold fewer than 900,000 distinct CDR3 sequences, with 16% observed a single time.

This receptor was obtained from a young man with Graves' hyperthyroidism. Sample: blood. This chain connects TRBV2 to TRBJ2-7; D perhaps matches TRBD2 (8 bases). The DNA for the CDR3 is TGTGCCTCCGGGGGGGCAGGGGGATCCTACGAGCAGTACTTC. Amino acids: CASGGAGGSYEQYF.